Below, one T cell receptor (beta chain) is given with its context. Which antigen it targets is not known. No base quality information exists; no much larger clone differs at one position. This sample is part of a study of blood T cell repertoires in COVID-19 (dated by TCRdb to 2018 to 2021). Background on the whole study: Samples covering the acute and convalescent phases of COVID-19 were provided by collaborators in the United States, Italy and Spain. A de-identified subject ID, COVID-19 status, age in years and sex were almost always included in the sample metadata. The material from the prospective study consisted of cDNA or gDNA derived from T cells, B-cell-depleted T cells, or PBMCs. The repertoires were released in a freely available public database intended as a resource for research on the immune response to SARS-CoV-2. HLA class I and class II types, where available, came from metadata supplied by the sample provider rather than from assay-based typing. The samples were drawn from the first 160 participants of the ongoing ImmuneRACE study and from 1,254 subjects provided by 6 global collaborators. Subjects who had been exposed to COVID-19, were actively infected with it, or had recovered from it provided the deeply sampled blood TCRbeta repertoires that made up the dataset. Findings and caveats that apply to the study as a whole: The quantity of clinical and demographic metadata differed by source and by participant and was supplied without curation.

Reading from cysteine to phenylalanine, the CDR3 counts 16 amino acids. The kept DNA is CDR3 alone, 48 bases in frame from the first base. V is trimmed back by 4 bases and J by 4 bases, and the junction contains 11 bases that no gene match accounts for. Per the germline V gene (reference sequence), WNHNN is the CDR1 and SYGVQD is the CDR2. Each collaborating institution followed its own protocols to collect whole blood in K2EDTA tubes. For TCRbeta analysis, collaborators shipped samples in one of three forms: frozen whole blood, isolated PBMCs, or DNA extracted from either of those sample types. TCRbeta CDR3 regions were amplified from genomic DNA using the immunoSEQ Assay, a bias-controlled multiplex PCR. On the authors' methods: Nucleated cell counts per sample were estimated from amplification of reference gene primers within the assay. To quantify the absolute abundance of each unique TCRbeta CDR3 rearrangement, sequence reads were collapsed and filtered. For each sample, productive Simpson clonality was calculated as the square root of Simpson's diversity index over productive rearrangements. TCRdb stores this immuneACCESS table with in-frame sequences only. Part of the clones is absent; in the studies checked, under half of the shortfall reflects unresolved V genes, and no reason is known for the rest. The DNA was the basis for D and trimming; V, J and clone size are from that table. This sample has tens of thousands of clones in its table, and about 86% of those were observed once. The leading ten clones occupy roughly 4.8% of the sample.

Recombination connected TRBV10-1 to TRBJ1-1, and 8 junction bases match TRBD1. The sequenced material came from peripheral blood. The receptor comes from an older woman with acute or convalescent COVID-19. The nucleotide sequence reads as follows: TGCGCCAGCAGTGCGACTTGGACAGGGAGGCCCACTGAAGCTTTCTTT. This codes for CASSATWTGRPTEAFF.